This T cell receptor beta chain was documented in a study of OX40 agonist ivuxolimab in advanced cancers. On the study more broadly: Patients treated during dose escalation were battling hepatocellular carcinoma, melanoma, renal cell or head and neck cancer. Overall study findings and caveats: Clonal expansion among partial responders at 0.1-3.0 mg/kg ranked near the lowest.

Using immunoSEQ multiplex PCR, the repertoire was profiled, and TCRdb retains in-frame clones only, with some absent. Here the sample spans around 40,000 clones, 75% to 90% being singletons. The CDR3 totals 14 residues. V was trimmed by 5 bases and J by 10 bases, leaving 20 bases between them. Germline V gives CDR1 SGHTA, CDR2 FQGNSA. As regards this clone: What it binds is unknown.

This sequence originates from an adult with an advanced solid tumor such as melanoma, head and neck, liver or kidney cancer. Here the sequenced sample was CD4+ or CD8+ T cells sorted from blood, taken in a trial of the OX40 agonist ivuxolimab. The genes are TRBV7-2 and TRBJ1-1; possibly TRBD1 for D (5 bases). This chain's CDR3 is CASSQGPLNLGAFF. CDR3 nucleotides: TGTGCCAGCAGCCAGGGACCTCTTAACCTCGGAGCTTTCTTT. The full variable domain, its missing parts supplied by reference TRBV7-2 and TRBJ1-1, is GAGVSQSPSNKVTEKGKDVELRCDPISGHTALYWYRQSLGQGLEFLIYFQGNSAPDKSGLPSDRFSAERTGGSVSTLTIQRTQQEDSAVYLCASSQGPLNLGAFFGQGTRLTVV.